The 5 T cell receptor beta chains in this list originate from one sample, sequenced in a study of blood T cell repertoires in COVID-19. Data came from immunoSEQ multiplex PCR; TCRdb stores just in-frame clones and leaves some out. The repertoire holds 200,000 to 250,000 clones, with 86% as singletons. The sequenced sample was PBMCs or T cells enriched from blood (not recorded which). Receptors originate from a woman in her fifties or sixties in a cohort exposed to, infected with or recovered from COVID-19 (not recorded which).

The chain combines TRBV27 with TRBJ1-6; D not resolved. CDR3 length: 14 amino acids. The ends were cut back, 3 bases at V and 6 bases at J, with 9 bases in the middle. From germline, CDR1 is MNHEY and CDR2 SMNVEV (reference sequence). CDR3 amino acids: CASSFREGNSPLHF. The CDR3 coding sequence is TGTGCCAGCAGTTTTAGGGAGGGTAATTCACCCCTCCACTTT.

The rearrangement uses TRBV9 and TRBJ2-5, with D maybe TRBD2 (6 bases). Trimming took 4 bases from V and 4 from J, leaving 17 bases between them. CDR1 is SGDLS, CDR2 YYNGEE, per germline. The CDR3 has 15 amino acids. The CDR3 protein is CASSPRLVRLETQYF. The DNA of the CDR3 is TGTGCCAGCAGCCCAAGACTAGTAAGGCTAGAGACCCAGTACTTC.

In DNA, the CDR3 is TGTGCCAGCAGCGTAGGACAGGGGGCCTATGGCTACACCTTC. Translated, it gives CASSVGQGAYGYTF. This chain uses TRBV9 with TRBJ1-2, with 10 bases lining up with TRBD1. The germline gives CDR1 SGDLS, CDR2 YYNGEE. Losses at the gene ends were 0 bases for V and 4 bases for J; bases not matched to a gene: 0. CDR3 length equals 14 residues.

The J gene is TRBJ2-7, the V gene TRBV6-2 or TRBV6-3, with 11 bases that match TRBD2. The CDR3 contains 14 residues. Germline CDR1 reads MNHEY; CDR2 reads SVGEGT. With 5 bases clipped from V and 2 bases from J, the junction kept 2 bases outside the gene matches. This chain's CDR3 is CASSQTSGAYEQYF. CDR3 DNA: TGTGCCAGCAGTCAGACTAGCGGGGCCTACGAGCAGTACTTC.

This chain links TRBV7-9 with TRBJ2-3, with D possibly TRBD2 on 6 matching bases. The germline V gene has CDR1 SEHNR and CDR2 FQNEAQ (reference sequence). This CDR3 is 13 amino acids long. Trimming removed 8 bases at V and 2 bases at J, with 11 bases between. CDR3 amino acids: CASFPGDTDTQYF. In DNA, the CDR3 is TGTGCCAGCTTCCCGGGGGACACAGATACGCAGTATTTT.